This T cell receptor (beta chain) was captured in a study of T-cell memory formation after mild COVID-19. CDR3 size: 13 residues. The V gene's germline CDR1 is SQVTM and CDR2 ANQGSEA. Trimming took 7 bases from V and 4 from J, leaving 14 bases between them. MiXCR, applied by TCRdb to the 5' RACE reads, yields one record per CDR3 protein. This sample carries about 140,000 distinct CDR3 sequences, about 6% of them seen once, and the ten largest clones take under 2.5%. This clonotype came up many times. The V call is TRBV29-1, the J call TRBJ1-5; tentative D call: TRBD1 (6 bases). Sequenced: PBMCs or a T cell subset sorted from them (not recorded which). The TCR was taken from an adult woman who had mild COVID-19 (a few samples of this study predate the infection). Cell type and time point are not known. The DNA for the CDR3 is TGCAGCGCACTGACAGGACGAAATCAGCCCCAGCATTTT. This translates into CSALTGRNQPQHF. Together with reference TRBV29-1 and TRBJ1-5, the CDR3 gives the full variable domain: SAVISQKPSRDICQRGTSLTIQCQVDSQVTMMFWYRQQPGQSLTLIATANQGSEATYESGFVIDKFPISRPNLTFSTLTVSNMSPEDSSIYLCSALTGRNQPQHFGDGTRLSIL.